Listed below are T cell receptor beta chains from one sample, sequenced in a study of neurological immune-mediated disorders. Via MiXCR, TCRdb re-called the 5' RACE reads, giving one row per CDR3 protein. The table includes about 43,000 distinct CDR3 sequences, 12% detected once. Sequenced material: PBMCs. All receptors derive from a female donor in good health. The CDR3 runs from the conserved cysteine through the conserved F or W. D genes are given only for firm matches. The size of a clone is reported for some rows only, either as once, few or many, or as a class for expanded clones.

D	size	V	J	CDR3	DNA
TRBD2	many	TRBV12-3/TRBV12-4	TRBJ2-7	CASSYTTGLAYEQYF	TGTGCCAGCAGCTACACTACCGGACTAGCCTACGAGCAGTACTTC
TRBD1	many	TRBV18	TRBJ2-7	CASSPRTGGEQYF	TGTGCCAGCTCACCTCGGACAGGGGGCGAGCAGTACTTC
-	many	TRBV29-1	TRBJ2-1	CSTAAGYRYNEQFF	TGCAGCACGGCGGCCGGCTACCGTTACAATGAGCAGTTCTTC
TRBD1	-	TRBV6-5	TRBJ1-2	CASTQDRSLVGYTF	TGTGCCAGCACCCAGGACAGGTCCTTGGTTGGCTACACCTTC
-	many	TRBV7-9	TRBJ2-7	CASSPQGEQYF	TGTGCCAGCAGCCCGCAGGGCGAGCAGTACTTC
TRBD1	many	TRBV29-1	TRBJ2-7	CSVTEGANEQYF	TGCAGCGTGACAGAGGGGGCTAATGAGCAGTACTTC
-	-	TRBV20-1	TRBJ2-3	CSARDNRPADTQYF	TGCAGTGCTAGAGACAACCGTCCTGCAGATACGCAGTATTTT
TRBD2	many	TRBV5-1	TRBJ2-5	CASSLGTSGRKETQYF	TGCGCCAGCAGCTTGGGGACTAGCGGGAGAAAAGAGACCCAGTACTTC
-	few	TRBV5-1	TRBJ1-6	CASSSVSGAGNSPLHF	TGCGCCAGCAGCAGTGTATCCGGGGCGGGAAATTCACCCCTCCACTTT
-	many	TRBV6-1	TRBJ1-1	CASSDRVTTEAFF	TGTGCCAGCAGTGATCGGGTGACCACTGAAGCTTTCTTT
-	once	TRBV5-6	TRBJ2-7	CASSFGYEQNF	TGTGCCAGCAGCTTTGGCTACGAGCAGAACTTC
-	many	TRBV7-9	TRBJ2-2	CASSASGNTGELFF	TGTGCCAGCAGCGCCAGCGGGAACACCGGGGAGCTGTTTTTT
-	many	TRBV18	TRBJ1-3	CASSHDIPQTGNTIYF	TGTGCCAGCTCACACGACATCCCTCAAACTGGAAACACCATATATTTT
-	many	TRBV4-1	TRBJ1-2	CASSQVGQGGGYTF	TGCGCCAGCAGCCAAGTTGGGCAGGGCGGAGGCTACACCTTC
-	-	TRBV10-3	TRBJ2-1	CATGTSYNEQFF	TGTGCCACCGGGACGAGCTACAATGAGCAGTTCTTC
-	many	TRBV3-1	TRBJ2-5	CAISWTASSIQETQYF	TGTGCCATTTCTTGGACAGCCAGCAGTATCCAAGAGACCCAGTACTTC
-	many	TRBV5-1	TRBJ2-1	CASSSDSNYYNEQFF	TGCGCCAGCAGCTCGGACTCGAACTACTACAATGAGCAGTTCTTC
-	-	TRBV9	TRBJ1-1	CASSGPTGEAFF	TGTGCCAGCAGCGGCCCTACGGGTGAAGCTTTCTTT
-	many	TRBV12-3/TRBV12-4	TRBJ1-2	CASSVSGNYGYTF	TGTGCCAGCAGTGTTTCAGGGAACTATGGCTACACCTTC
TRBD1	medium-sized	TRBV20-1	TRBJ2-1	CSAPVDRQGSYNEQFF	TGCAGTGCTCCGGTCGACCGACAGGGATCCTACAATGAGCAGTTCTTC
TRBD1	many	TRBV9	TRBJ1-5	CASSATGYQPQHF	TGTGCCAGCAGCGCGACAGGGTATCAGCCCCAGCATTTT
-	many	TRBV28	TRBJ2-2	CASRPSGTTPPELFF	TGTGCCAGCAGACCCTCCGGGACCACCCCCCCGGAGCTGTTTTTT
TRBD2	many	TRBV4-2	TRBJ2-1	CASSQHMTSGGGLYNEQFF	TGTGCCAGCAGCCAACACATGACTAGCGGGGGGGGTCTCTACAATGAGCAGTTCTTC
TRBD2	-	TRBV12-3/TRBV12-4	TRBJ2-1	CASSLGLAGGLRVNEQFF	TGTGCCAGCAGCCTGGGACTAGCGGGGGGGCTTAGGGTGAATGAGCAGTTCTTC
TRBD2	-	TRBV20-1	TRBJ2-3	CSARKSGRAVFWTDTQYF	TGCAGTGCTAGAAAGAGCGGGAGGGCCGTTTTTTGGACAGATACGCAGTATTTT
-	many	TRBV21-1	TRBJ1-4	CASTVGSPNEKLFF	TGTGCCAGCACCGTAGGGTCCCCCAATGAAAAACTGTTTTTT
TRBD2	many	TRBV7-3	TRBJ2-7	CASSPGLAGAYEQYF	TGTGCCAGCAGCCCGGGACTAGCGGGGGCCTACGAGCAGTACTTC
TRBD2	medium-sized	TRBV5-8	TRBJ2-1	CASSFSTSGSTEQFF	TGTGCCAGCAGCTTTTCGACTAGCGGGAGTACTGAGCAGTTCTTC
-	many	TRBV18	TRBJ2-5	CASSPTQETQYF	TGTGCCAGCTCACCAACACAAGAGACCCAGTACTTC
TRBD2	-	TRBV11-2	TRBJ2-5	CASSGQTSEETQYF	TGTGCCAGCAGCGGCCAGACTAGCGAGGAGACCCAGTACTTC
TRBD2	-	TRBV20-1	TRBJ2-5	CSAINSRGGRETQYF	TGCAGTGCTATCAATTCTCGGGGGGGCCGGGAGACCCAGTACTTC
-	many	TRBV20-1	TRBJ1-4	CSARGAGRGTNEKLFF	TGCAGTGCTAGAGGGGCAGGGCGAGGAACTAATGAAAAACTGTTTTTT
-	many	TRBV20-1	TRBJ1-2	CSAFWVADGYTF	TGCAGTGCATTCTGGGTCGCGGATGGCTACACCTTC
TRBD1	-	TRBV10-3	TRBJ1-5	CAISGTGGTSDQPRHF	TGTGCCATCAGTGGTACAGGGGGCACGTCGGATCAGCCCCGGCATTTT
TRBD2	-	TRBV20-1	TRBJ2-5	CSAVSGLARSAQETQYF	TGCAGTGCTGTCTCGGGACTAGCGAGAAGCGCCCAAGAGACCCAGTACTTC
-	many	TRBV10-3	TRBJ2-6	CAIASSGANVLTF	TGTGCCATCGCTTCCTCTGGGGCCAACGTCCTGACTTTC
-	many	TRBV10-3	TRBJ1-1	CAISANTEAFF	TGTGCCATCAGTGCGAACACTGAAGCTTTCTTT
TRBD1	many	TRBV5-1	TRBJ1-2	CASSLAMTGNYGYTF	TGCGCCAGCAGCTTGGCCATGACAGGGAACTATGGCTACACCTTC